One and the same sample provided the 32 T cell receptor beta chains below, sequenced in a study of blood T cell repertoires in COVID-19. Using immunoSEQ multiplex PCR, the repertoire was profiled, and TCRdb retains in-frame clones only, with some absent. Seen here are 50,000 to 55,000 clones, approximately 85% observed once, and the top ten hold 6.5%. Material for sequencing was peripheral blood. These receptors originate from a man between 60 and 70 years old with acute or convalescent COVID-19.

The rearrangement uses TRBV5-1 and TRBJ2-4, with 7 bases aligning to TRBD1. This CDR3 comprises 17 residues. Trimming at V came to 4 bases and at J to 0 bases, leaving 10 bases not matched to a gene. Germline lookup yields CDR1 SGHRS and CDR2 YFSETQ. The CDR3: CASSTGTDLLAKNIQYF. DNA of the CDR3: TGCGCCAGCAGCACCGGGACAGACTTGTTAGCCAAAAACATTCAGTACTTC. The variable domain in full, with the rest retrieved from reference TRBV5-1 and TRBJ2-4, is KAGVTQTPRYLIKTRGQQVTLSCSPISGHRSVSWYQQTPGQGLQFLFEYFSETQRNKGNFPGRFSGRQFSNSRSEMNVSTLELGDSALYLCASSTGTDLLAKNIQYFGAGTRLSVL.

V and J are TRBV2 and TRBJ1-5; no clear D. The CDR3 has 12 amino acids. V shed 6 bases and J shed 3 bases, with 6 bases lying between them. Germline V CDR1 and CDR2: SNHLY, FYNNEI. DNA of the CDR3: TGTGCCAGCAGCGGAGCCAATCAGCCCCAGCATTTT. Amino acid sequence: CASSGANQPQHF. Drawing the rest from reference TRBV2 and TRBJ1-5, the complete variable domain is EPEVTQTPSHQVTQMGQEVILRCVPISNHLYFYWYRQILGQKVEFLVSFYNNEISEKSEIFDDQFSVERPDGSNFTLKIRSTKLEDSAMYFCASSGANQPQHFGDGTRLSIL.

The V gene is TRBV7-9, the J gene TRBJ2-3, with D perhaps matching TRBD2 (6 bases). The CDR3 sequence is 14 residues long. The germline V and J ends were trimmed by 1 base and 4 bases, with 9 bases remaining between them. Germline V CDR1 and CDR2: SEHNR, FQNEAQ (reference sequence). CDR3 amino acids: CASSLGPGADTQYF. DNA for the CDR3: TGTGCCAGCAGCTTAGGGCCGGGGGCAGATACGCAGTATTTT. Full variable domain (missing parts from reference TRBV7-9 and TRBJ2-3): DTGVSQNPRHKITKRGQNVTFRCDPISEHNRLYWYRQTLGQGPEFLTYFQNEAQLEKSRLLSDRFSAERPKGSFSTLEIQRTEQGDSAMYLCASSLGPGADTQYFGPGTRLTVL.

This chain links TRBV30 with TRBJ1-3, with D perhaps matching TRBD1 (6 bases). Germline loops: CDR1 GTSNPN, CDR2 SVGIG (reference sequence). Trimming took 5 bases from V and 3 from J, leaving 20 bases between them. The CDR3 length is 16 residues. In nucleotides, the CDR3 is TGTGCCTGGGGTATACAGGGCAGGGGATTTGGAAACACCATATATTTT. It specifies CAWGIQGRGFGNTIYF.

This clone appeared once. This chain uses TRBV3-1 (or the pseudogene TRBV3-2) with TRBJ1-3; a weak D match, TRBD1 (6 bases). Germline loops: CDR1 LGHDT, CDR2 YNNKEL (reference sequence). The CDR3 has 14 residues. V dropped 6 bases and J dropped 0 bases, with 9 bases sitting between them. CDR3 protein: CASSRQVSGNTIYF. For the CDR3, the DNA is TGTGCCAGCAGTCGACAGGTCTCTGGAAACACCATATATTTT.

This chain joins TRBV6-6 and TRBJ1-1; D gene ambiguous. The germline V gene has CDR1 MNHNY and CDR2 SVGAGI (reference sequence). With 4 bases removed from V and 3 bases from J, the gap between germline ends came to 12 bases. CDR3 length equals 14 residues. The DNA for the CDR3 is TGTGCCAGCAGTTTCCAGGTAACCTACACTGAAGCTTTCTTT. Residues: CASSFQVTYTEAFF.

This chain connects TRBV27 to TRBJ2-3, with D possibly being TRBD1 (5 bases). This CDR3 region has 14 residues. The germline V gene encodes CDR1 MNHEY and CDR2 SMNVEV (reference sequence). Trimming cost V 2 bases and J 2 bases, with 8 bases left between them. CDR3 coding DNA: TGTGCCAGCAGTTTAGACAGTCCCACAGATACGCAGTATTTT. As protein: CASSLDSPTDTQYF.

V is TRBV6-5 and J is TRBJ2-7; D may be TRBD1 (5 bases). There are 13 residues in the CDR3. Germline CDR1 and CDR2: MNHEY and SVGAGI. The V gene lost 7 bases and the J gene lost 3 bases, with 13 bases spanning the gap. This CDR3 is CASTRQGIYEQYF. The DNA for the CDR3 is TGTGCCAGCACAAGGCAGGGAATCTACGAGCAGTACTTC.

This sequence joins TRBV3-1 (or the pseudogene TRBV3-2) and TRBJ1-4; TRBD1 is a possible D gene (5 bases). The V and J ends lost 3 bases and 8 bases respectively, with 19 bases between them. CDR1 is LGHDT and CDR2 is YNNKEL in the germline V gene (reference sequence). The CDR3 contains 16 residues. The CDR3 sequence is CASSHGGGGAIEKLFF. CDR3 DNA: TGTGCCAGCAGCCACGGGGGAGGAGGGGCCATCGAAAAACTGTTTTTT.

The V and J genes are TRBV5-6 and TRBJ2-3, with TRBD1 identical over 7 bases. The V and J ends lost 4 bases and 4 bases, in that order; junction bases with no gene match: 3. This CDR3 comprises 13 residues. From germline, CDR1 is SGHDT and CDR2 YYEEEE. The CDR3 coding sequence is TGTGCCAGCAGCGACAGGGTTGCAGATACGCAGTATTTT. Encoded protein: CASSDRVADTQYF.

The chain carries TRBV29-1 and TRBJ2-3, with D tentatively TRBD2 (6 bases). The germline V gene encodes CDR1 SQVTM and CDR2 ANQGSEA. There are 15 residues in the CDR3. The ends were cut back, 7 bases at V and 4 bases at J, with 21 bases in the middle. The CDR3 DNA reads as TGCAGCGCCGGGGGTAGCCTCTCGTCCGCAGATACGCAGTATTTT. This translates into CSAGGSLSSADTQYF.

This clone came up a few times. V and J are TRBV4-1 and TRBJ2-1, with 12 bases that match TRBD2. Germline V gene data show CDR1 as MGHRA and CDR2 as YSYEKL. After removal of 4 bases from V and 7 bases from J, the junction contained 5 bases not matched to a gene. CDR3 length equals 15 residues. The CDR3 sequence is CASSRPSGRGNEQFF. DNA for the CDR3: TGCGCCAGCAGCCGTCCTAGCGGGAGGGGGAATGAGCAGTTCTTC.

This clone was counted between two and nine times. The chain carries TRBV28 and TRBJ2-2, with 7 bases lining up with TRBD2. The CDR3 length is 16 residues. Germline CDR1 and CDR2: MDHEN and SYDVKM. With 3 bases clipped from V and 3 bases from J, the junction kept 7 bases outside the gene matches. The CDR3 sequence: CASSFVGTTDTGELFF. The CDR3 DNA reads TGTGCCAGCAGTTTCGTCGGGACTACGGACACCGGGGAGCTGTTTTTT.

This chain connects TRBV10-3 to TRBJ2-2; the match to TRBD2 covers 9 bases. CDR3 length: 18 residues. Germline V gives CDR1 ENHRY, CDR2 SYGVKD. The J segment lost 6 bases and the V segment lost 10 bases, leaving 21 bases of the junction unmatched. CDR3 sequence (DNA): TGTGCCACCGCCCCATCATTGCTAGCGGGAAAGGGGGCCGGGGAGCTGTTTTTT. Protein sequence: CATAPSLLAGKGAGELFF.

V and J are TRBV29-1 and TRBJ2-1; the match to TRBD2 covers 12 bases. The CDR3 length is 16 residues. J was trimmed by 4 bases and V by 6 bases; bases with no gene match: 10. Germline V gene sequence: CDR1 SQVTM, CDR2 ANQGSEA. CDR3 bases: TGCAGCGTGGGGGGGGCTAGCGGGAGGGATTACAATGAGCAGTTCTTC. Translating gives CSVGGASGRDYNEQFF.

The gene calls are TRBV9 and TRBJ1-1, with D tentatively TRBD1 (5 bases). The ends were cut back, 3 bases at V and 4 bases at J, with 13 bases in the middle. The CDR3 contains 14 residues. The germline gives CDR1 SGDLS, CDR2 YYNGEE. For the CDR3, the DNA is TGTGCCAGCAGCGCCGCCGGGGGATCCACTGAAGCTTTCTTT. Translating it yields CASSAAGGSTEAFF.

The gene calls are TRBV6-6 and TRBJ1-2; D unresolved. There are 10 residues in the CDR3. In germline, CDR1 is MNHNY, CDR2 SVGAGI (reference sequence). V lost 6 bases, J lost 6 bases, and 5 bases lay in between. As DNA, the CDR3 is TGTGCCAGCAGATCGGATGGCTACACCTTC. This gives the protein CASRSDGYTF.

The CDR3 loop is CASKDNEMSYTF. The CDR3 DNA sequence: TGCGCCAGCAAAGACAACGAGATGAGCTACACCTTC. The chain joins TRBV5-1 to TRBJ1-2, with D unresolved. The V gene's germline CDR1 is SGHRS and CDR2 YFSETQ. The CDR3 totals 12 residues. Between the trimmed V and J ends, which lost 6 bases and 9 bases, there was a span of 15 bases. Full variable domain (missing parts from reference TRBV5-1 and TRBJ1-2): KAGVTQTPRYLIKTRGQQVTLSCSPISGHRSVSWYQQTPGQGLQFLFEYFSETQRNKGNFPGRFSGRQFSNSRSEMNVSTLELGDSALYLCASKDNEMSYTFGSGTRLTVV.

This clone was detected a few times. V and J are TRBV6-5 and TRBJ2-7; maybe TRBD2 (6 bases). In germline, CDR1 is MNHEY, CDR2 SVGAGI. Trimming removed 6 bases at V and 0 bases at J, with 15 bases between. The CDR3 has 15 residues. CDR3 nucleotides: TGTGCCAGCAGACCCGCTAGCGCTATCTCCTACGAGCAGTACTTC. Residues: CASRPASAISYEQYF.

The chain has TRBV4-1 and TRBJ1-1; 10 nucleotides agree with TRBD1. The CDR3 is made up of 15 amino acids. The ends lost 4 bases at V and 6 bases at J; junction bases unmatched: 8. Germline V gene sequence: CDR1 MGHRA, CDR2 YSYEKL. The CDR3 sequence: CASSRVQTGGSEAFF. DNA of the CDR3: TGCGCCAGCAGCCGGGTCCAGACAGGGGGCTCTGAAGCTTTCTTT.

The chain has TRBV4-2 and TRBJ2-1; 11 nucleotides align to TRBD2. Per germline, CDR1 LGHNA and CDR2 YNFKEQ. The CDR3 covers 17 residues. Trimming removed 7 bases from V and 7 bases from J; junction bases left unmatched: 15. CDR3 DNA: TGTGCCAGCACCAAGTCGGTAAGGCTAGCGGGAGGTAATGAGCAGTTCTTC. Translation: CASTKSVRLAGGNEQFF.

The chain combines TRBV5-1 with TRBJ2-1, with 12 bases lining up with TRBD2. There are 16 residues in the CDR3. V was pared by 1 base and J by 9 bases, with 8 bases of the junction left unmatched. From germline, CDR1 is SGHRS and CDR2 YFSETQ. The CDR3 DNA sequence: TGCGCCAGCAGCTTGACTAGCGGGAGGAAAGCTAGTGAGCAGTTCTTC. Its protein is CASSLTSGRKASEQFF.

The genes are TRBV27 and TRBJ2-5; D is possibly TRBD2 (6 bases). Germline values: CDR1 MNHEY, CDR2 SMNVEV (reference sequence). Trimming left V 3 bases short and J 5 bases short, with 10 bases between. The CDR3 sequence is 13 residues long. The DNA of the CDR3 is TGTGCCAGCAGTTTCCGGAGCGGGGAGACCCAGTACTTC. Translated: CASSFRSGETQYF.

V and J are TRBV3-1 (or the pseudogene TRBV3-2) and TRBJ1-1, with 9 bases fitting TRBD1. Looked up from germline, CDR1 is LGHDT and CDR2 is YNNKEL (reference sequence). The length of the CDR3 is 18 residues. V dropped 3 bases and J dropped 1; count of bases not matched to a gene: 12. For the CDR3, the DNA is TGTGCCAGCAGCCACACCCCACAGGGGGCAGGAAAGAACACTGAAGCTTTCTTT. Translation: CASSHTPQGAGKNTEAFF.

Only a few counts were recorded for this clone. The rearrangement links TRBV21-1 to TRBJ2-1; the D call in the table, TRBD2, was not verified against the DNA. TRBV21-1 is given as a pseudogene. CDR3 length equals 13 residues. Here the CDR3 DNA reads TGTGCCAGGACTAGCGGGAGCTACAATGAGCAGTTCTTC. Protein sequence: CARTSGSYNEQFF.

The CDR3 DNA is TGTGCCGGGGCCTCAACAGGGGGAAAAAATCAGCCCCAGCATTTT. As protein: CAGASTGGKNQPQHF. This chain links TRBV28 with TRBJ1-5, with 8 bases lining up with TRBD1. The germline V gene has CDR1 MDHEN and CDR2 SYDVKM. The V segment lost 11 bases and the J segment 4 bases; nucleotides outside the gene matches: 13. The CDR3 contains 15 residues.

This clone was counted between two and nine times. This rearrangement joins TRBV7-2 to TRBJ2-7, with 10 bases fitting TRBD1. This CDR3 comprises 15 residues. Germline V gene lookup returns CDR1 SGHTA and CDR2 FQGNSA. V lost 1 base, J lost 5 bases, and 5 bases stayed unmatched. The CDR3 DNA is TGTGCCAGCAGCTTAGAAGGGACAGGGGCGAACGAGCAGTACTTC. Its translation is CASSLEGTGANEQYF.

This clone occurred once. The chain combines TRBV27 with TRBJ1-2; D ambiguous. This CDR3 comprises 13 residues. V lost 4 bases, J lost 3 bases, and 9 bases lay in between. Germline V gives CDR1 MNHEY, CDR2 SMNVEV (reference sequence). CDR3 in DNA: TGTGCCAGCAGTTCTCCGGTGGACTATGGCTACACCTTC. Translating gives CASSSPVDYGYTF.

This chain joins TRBV18 and TRBJ1-1; weak D call: TRBD1 (6 bases). CDR3 length: 14 amino acids. V lost 4 bases and J 4 bases, leaving 13 bases between the germline ends. Germline assignment: CDR1 KGHSH and CDR2 LQKENI. The CDR3 sequence: CASSQQGRGTEAFF. Written as DNA, the CDR3 is TGTGCCAGCTCACAACAGGGCCGGGGCACTGAAGCTTTCTTT.

This sequence joins TRBV2 and TRBJ2-6; D is uncertain. Germline V gives CDR1 SNHLY, CDR2 FYNNEI. Trimming removed 8 bases from V and 0 bases from J, with 8 bases in between. The CDR3 extends over 14 amino acids. CDR3 sequence (DNA): TGTGCCAGCCCCCTCCGCTCTGGGGCCAACGTCCTGACTTTC. It encodes CASPLRSGANVLTF.

J is TRBJ1-1 and V is TRBV18, with unresolved D. Germline CDR1 and CDR2: KGHSH and LQKENI. Trimming left V 3 bases short and J 4 bases short, with 18 bases between. The CDR3 runs to 16 residues. The chain's CDR3 is CASSPPGRAVSTEAFF. In DNA form, the CDR3 reads TGTGCCAGCTCACCCCCCGGGCGGGCCGTCAGCACTGAAGCTTTCTTT. The whole variable domain, remainder taken from reference TRBV18 and TRBJ1-1, is NAGVMQNPRHLVRRRGQEARLRCSPMKGHSHVYWYRQLPEEGLKFMVYLQKENIIDESGMPKERFSAEFPKEGPSILRIQQVVRGDSAAYFCASSPPGRAVSTEAFFGQGTRLTVV.

The J gene is TRBJ2-2, the V gene TRBV24-1, with D unresolved. V gave up 5 bases and J gave up 4 bases, with 7 bases separating them. Germline CDR1 and CDR2: KGHDR and SFDVKD. The CDR3 has 13 amino acids. CDR3 protein: CATSAGFTGELFF. CDR3 nucleotide sequence: TGTGCCACCAGTGCCGGTTTCACCGGGGAGCTGTTTTTT.